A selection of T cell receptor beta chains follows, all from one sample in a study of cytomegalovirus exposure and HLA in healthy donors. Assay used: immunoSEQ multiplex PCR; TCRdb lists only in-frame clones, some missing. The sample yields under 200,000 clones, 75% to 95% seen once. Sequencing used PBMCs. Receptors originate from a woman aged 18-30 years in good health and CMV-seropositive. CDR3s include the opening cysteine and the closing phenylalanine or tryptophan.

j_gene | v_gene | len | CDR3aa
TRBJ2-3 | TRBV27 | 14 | CASQLAGRTDTQYF
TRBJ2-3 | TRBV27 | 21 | CASSLSIRLATRLISTDTQYF
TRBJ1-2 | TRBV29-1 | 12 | CSVQGEDYGYTF
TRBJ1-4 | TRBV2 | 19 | CASSLQGPRFARWDEKLFF
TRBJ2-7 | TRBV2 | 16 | CASSESPLVLGNEQYF
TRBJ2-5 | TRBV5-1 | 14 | CASSFETSRETQYF
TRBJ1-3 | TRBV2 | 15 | CASSDAGFSGNTIYF
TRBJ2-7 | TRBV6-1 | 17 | CASSAGHSGMDSYEQYF
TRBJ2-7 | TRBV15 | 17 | CATSRDGWTSGNYEQYF
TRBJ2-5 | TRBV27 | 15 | CASSKGGFLQETQYF
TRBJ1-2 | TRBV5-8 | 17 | CASSLKNRDRGFYGYTF
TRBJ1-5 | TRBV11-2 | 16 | CASSLDGTVGGQPQHF
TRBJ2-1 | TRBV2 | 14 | CACRGGAQLNEQFF
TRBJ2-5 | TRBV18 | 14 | CASLGAGESETQYF
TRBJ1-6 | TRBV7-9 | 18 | CASSRTPFGIFNNSPLHF
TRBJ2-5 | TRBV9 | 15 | CASSVHRDNQETQYF
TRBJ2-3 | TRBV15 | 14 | CATSRDLASDTQYF
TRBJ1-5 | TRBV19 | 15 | CASSIVGLSNQPQHF
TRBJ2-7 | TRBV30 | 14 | CAWSVVRALDEQYF
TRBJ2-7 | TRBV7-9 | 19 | CASSSPTNPAGEFYHEQYF
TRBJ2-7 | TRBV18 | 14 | CASSPSKQGYEQYF
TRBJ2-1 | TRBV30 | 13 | CAWSAGLASEQFF
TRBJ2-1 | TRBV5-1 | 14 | CASSSSGRANEQFF
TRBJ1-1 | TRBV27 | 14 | CASSRDRGGTEAFF
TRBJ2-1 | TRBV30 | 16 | CAWSRDGTLRGNEQFF
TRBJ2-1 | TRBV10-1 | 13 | CASPGLDNNEQFF
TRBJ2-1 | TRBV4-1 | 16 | CASSQVGTGNYNEQFF
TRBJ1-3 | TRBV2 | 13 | CASSEESGNTIYF
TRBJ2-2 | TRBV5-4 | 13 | CASSPQGVGELFF
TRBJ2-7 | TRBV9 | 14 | CASSPTSGTYEQYF
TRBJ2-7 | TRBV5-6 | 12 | CASSLDYFEQYF
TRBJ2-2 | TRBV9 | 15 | CASSVSGRGTGELFF
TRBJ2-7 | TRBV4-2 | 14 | CASSQAGGPQEQYF
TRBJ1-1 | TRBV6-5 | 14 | CASSYDRAGAEAFF
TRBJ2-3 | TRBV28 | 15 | CASSSAAGFTDTQYF
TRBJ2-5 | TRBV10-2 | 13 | CASRNSERETQYF
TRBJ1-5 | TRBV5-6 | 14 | CASSLGQRNQPQHF
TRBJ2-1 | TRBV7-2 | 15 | CASSLVLAVNNEQFF
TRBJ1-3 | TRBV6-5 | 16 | CASSYGRVSSGNTIYF
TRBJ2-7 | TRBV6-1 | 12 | CASSMTRYEQYF
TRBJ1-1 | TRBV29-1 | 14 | CSVVLVTGKTEAFF
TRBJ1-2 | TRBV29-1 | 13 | CSVLPATTYGYTF
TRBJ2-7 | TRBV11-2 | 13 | CASSLVIAGEQYF
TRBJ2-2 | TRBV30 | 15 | CAWSVQGIWTGELFF
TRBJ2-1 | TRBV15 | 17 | CATSRDPPTSGRNEQFF
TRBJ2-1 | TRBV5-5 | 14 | CASSLGQGPNEQFF
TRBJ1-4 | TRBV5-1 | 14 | CASSAEGIREKLFF
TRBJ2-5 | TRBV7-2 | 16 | CASSRTGGGLRETQYF